One sample yielded the 31 T cell receptor beta chains listed below, sequenced in a study of T cells in Graves' hyperthyroidism and ophthalmopathy (dated by TCRdb to between 2019 and 2020). Libraries were built with multiplex PCR. Sequencer: Illumina HiSeq 2000. The TCR beta CDR3 regions were amplified from the RNA transcripts. The first round of RT-PCR for the TCR CDR3 was performed with the HTBI primer set and the Qiagen OneStep RT-PCR kit. Starting from the raw public reads, TCRdb applied fastp trimming at Q25, assembled clones with MiXCR and retained in-frame beta chains. Every CDR3 protein is listed once, alongside the most common genes and DNA of its rows. The table for this sample lists about 720,000 distinct CDR3 sequences; under 20% of them were counted only once. In total, the top ten clones hold over 15% of the sample. Sample: blood. The receptors originated from a woman aged 50 to 60 with Graves' hyperthyroidism that later progressed to Graves' ophthalmopathy.

This clonotype was seen a few times. The rearrangement links TRBV12-3 or TRBV12-4 to TRBJ2-7, with a tentative D call TRBD1 (5 bases). V was trimmed by 7 bases and J by 2 bases, leaving 15 bases between them. The CDR3 is 14 amino acids. The DNA for the CDR3 is TGTGCCAGCACCAGAACAGGTTTGACCTACGAGCAGTACTTC. Protein product: CASTRTGLTYEQYF.

This clonotype has just a few counts. The chain links TRBV5-6 to TRBJ2-2, with 8 bases aligning to TRBD1. CDR3 length equals 16 residues. The germline V gene encodes CDR1 SGHDT and CDR2 YYEEEE. The J segment lost 0 bases and the V segment lost 5 bases, leaving 6 bases of the junction unmatched. This chain's CDR3 is CASRRRTGPNTGELFF. DNA of the CDR3: TGTGCCAGCAGGAGAAGGACAGGGCCGAACACCGGGGAGCTGTTTTTT.

This clonotype was seen many times. The V call is TRBV5-1, the J call TRBJ2-6; the D is unclear. V was clipped by 1 base and J by 0 bases, with 5 bases between them. This CDR3 comprises 15 residues. Germline V gene sequence: CDR1 SGHRS, CDR2 YFSETQ. Here the CDR3 reads CASSLRYSGANVLTF. The CDR3 DNA follows: TGCGCCAGCAGCTTGAGGTACTCTGGGGCCAACGTCCTGACTTTC. The full variable domain, in which reference TRBV5-1 and TRBJ2-6 provide the parts outside the CDR3, is KAGVTQTPRYLIKTRGQQVTLSCSPISGHRSVSWYQQTPGQGLQFLFEYFSETQRNKGNFPGRFSGRQFSNSRSEMNVSTLELGDSALYLCASSLRYSGANVLTFGAGSRLTVL.

This clonotype has a count of ten or more. The V gene is TRBV5-1, the J gene TRBJ1-2; D unclear. The V gene's germline CDR1 is SGHRS and CDR2 YFSETQ. The length of the CDR3 is 13 residues. V lost 2 bases and J 2 bases, leaving 7 bases between the germline ends. This CDR3 reads CASSFGENYGYTF. In DNA, the CDR3 is TGCGCCAGCAGCTTTGGCGAAAACTATGGCTACACCTTC.

The DNA for the CDR3 is TGCGCCAGCAATAGGGGCAGTGGAGAGACCCAGTACTTC. This translates into CASNRGSGETQYF. The chain is built from TRBV5-1 and TRBJ2-5; tentative D call: TRBD1 (5 bases). The V gene's germline CDR1 is SGHRS and CDR2 YFSETQ. Trimming removed 6 bases from V and 4 bases from J, with 13 bases in between. The CDR3 loop spans 13 amino acids. Looking up the rest from reference TRBV5-1 and TRBJ2-5 gives the full variable domain: KAGVTQTPRYLIKTRGQQVTLSCSPISGHRSVSWYQQTPGQGLQFLFEYFSETQRNKGNFPGRFSGRQFSNSRSEMNVSTLELGDSALYLCASNRGSGETQYFGPGTRLLVL.

Notes on this clonotype: A much bigger clone sits one base away, suggesting this may be a read error. V gene TRBV7-6 combines with J gene TRBJ2-7, with D tentatively TRBD1 (6 bases). This CDR3 has 12 amino acids. Per germline, CDR1 SGHVS and CDR2 FNYEAQ. Written as DNA, the CDR3 is TGTGCCAGCAGCCCGGACAGTGGCGAGCGGTACTTC. The encoded protein is CASSPDSGERYF.

For this clonotype: The junction shows a germline mismatch at one end, possibly a read error. For the CDR3, the DNA is TGCAGCGTTAAAGAGGTCTCCTACAATGAGCAGTTCTTC. Translating gives CSVKEVSYNEQFF. The chain uses TRBV29-1 and TRBJ2-1; no firm D call. This CDR3 has 13 residues. Per germline, CDR1 SQVTM and CDR2 ANQGSEA.

This clonotype was detected only once. The chain recombines TRBV5-1 with TRBJ2-3; D possibly matches TRBD1 or TRBD2 (5 bases each). The V end was cut by 7 bases, the J end by 1 base, with 13 bases between. This CDR3 region has 14 residues. The germline V gene encodes CDR1 SGHRS and CDR2 YFSETQ. In DNA form, the CDR3 reads TGCGCCAGCCGACTGGGACCCCGCACAGATACGCAGTATTTT. This sequence encodes CASRLGPRTDTQYF.

This clonotype was picked up one time. The chain carries TRBV6-1 and TRBJ2-3; D is possibly TRBD1 (7 bases). CDR3 size: 18 residues. Per germline, CDR1 MNHNS and CDR2 SASEGT. Trimming left V 1 base short and J 9 bases short, with 26 bases between. CDR3 loop: CASSEVSSAGQKLLTQYF. CDR3 nucleotide sequence: TGTGCCAGCAGTGAAGTTTCGAGCGCGGGACAGAAGCTTTTAACGCAGTATTTT.

The V gene is TRBV7-3, the J gene TRBJ1-6; TRBD1 matches 7 bases. Unmatched junction bases numbered 3, after V lost 4 bases and J lost 6 bases. The CDR3 has 14 residues. Germline lookup yields CDR1 SGHTA and CDR2 FQGTGA. CDR3 sequence (DNA): TGTGCCAGCAGCTCGTCAGGGGGTAATTCACCCCTCCACTTT. This translates into CASSSSGGNSPLHF. The whole variable domain, filled in from reference TRBV7-3 and TRBJ1-6, reads GAGVSQTPSNKVTEKGKYVELRCDPISGHTALYWYRQSLGQGPEFLIYFQGTGAADDSGLPNDRFFAVRPEGSVSTLKIQRTERGDSAVYLCASSSSGGNSPLHFGNGTRLTVT.

There are many counts of this clonotype. This chain connects TRBV6-1 to TRBJ1-2, with 8 bases that match TRBD1. With 6 bases clipped from V and 7 bases from J, the junction kept 10 bases outside the gene matches. Germline V gene data show CDR1 as MNHNS and CDR2 as SASEGT. The CDR3 runs 14 residues. CDR3 sequence (DNA): TGTGCCAGCAGATCCCGGACAGGGTCGGTTGGCTACACCTTC. Protein product: CASRSRTGSVGYTF.

The CDR3 spells CSVRDSLSEKLFF. The CDR3 bases are TGCAGCGTTCGGGACAGTCTAAGCGAAAAACTGTTTTTT. This chain connects TRBV29-1 to TRBJ1-4; 7 positions match TRBD1. This CDR3 contains 13 residues. Germline lookup yields CDR1 SQVTM and CDR2 ANQGSEA. J was trimmed by 8 bases and V by 5 bases; bases with no gene match: 8.

This clonotype was seen repeatedly, ten times or more. V gene TRBV7-9 combines with J gene TRBJ2-5; TRBD1 is a possible D gene (5 bases). The CDR3 covers 16 residues. V gave up 0 bases and J gave up 1 base, with 12 bases separating them. From germline, CDR1 is SEHNR and CDR2 FQNEAQ (reference sequence). The CDR3 region has the DNA TGTGCCAGCAGCTTAGCGTTGACCAGGGCCCAAGAGACCCAGTACTTC. Encoded protein: CASSLALTRAQETQYF.

There are a few counts of this clonotype. The J gene is TRBJ1-4, the V gene TRBV12-3 or TRBV12-4; D gene ambiguous. This CDR3 contains 12 residues. The V end lost 8 bases, the J end lost 5 bases, and 9 bases lay between the germline ends. The CDR3 sequence is CASHSGNEKLFF. The DNA of the CDR3 is TGTGCCAGCCATTCGGGGAATGAAAAACTGTTTTTT.

In its sample, this clonotype was seen many times. The J gene is TRBJ1-4, the V gene TRBV2, with D unresolved. This CDR3 has 14 amino acids. In germline, CDR1 is SNHLY, CDR2 FYNNEI. Trimming left V 1 base short and J 10 bases short, with 13 bases between. Here the CDR3 reads CASSEESGRGKLFF. The CDR3 coding sequence is TGTGCCAGCAGTGAAGAGTCGGGCCGTGGAAAACTGTTTTTT.

This clonotype has more than one count but fewer than ten. This chain joins TRBV14 and TRBJ2-1; the D is unclear. The V end lost 2 bases, the J end lost 8 bases, and 10 bases lay between the germline ends. The CDR3 is 13 residues long. Per the germline V gene, CDR1 is SGHDN and CDR2 is FVKESK. CDR3 sequence: CASSQLSVDEQFF. CDR3 sequence (DNA): TGTGCCAGCAGCCAACTAAGCGTCGATGAGCAGTTCTTC.

This clonotype has ten or more counts. The chain employs TRBV7-8 and TRBJ2-1; D is unresolved. The CDR3 covers 14 residues. The V gene lost 1 base and the J gene lost 4 bases, with 8 bases spanning the gap. Germline-derived CDR1 and CDR2 are SGHVS and FQNEAQ. The CDR3 sequence: CASSLGGRYNEQFF. The CDR3 nucleotides are TGTGCCAGCAGCTTAGGTGGAAGGTACAATGAGCAGTTCTTC.

This clonotype was observed at least ten times. J is TRBJ2-1 and V is TRBV3-1; the D gene is possibly TRBD1 (5 bases). CDR1 is LGHDT and CDR2 is YNNKEL in the germline V gene (reference sequence). V was clipped by 3 bases and J by 6 bases, with 15 bases between them. CDR3 size: 15 residues. CDR3 nucleotides: TGTGCCAGCAGCCATAGGCAGGGTTCGTCCAATGAGCAGTTCTTC. Protein sequence: CASSHRQGSSNEQFF.

The chain joins TRBV9 to TRBJ1-1, with 8 positions matching TRBD1. Germline V gene lookup returns CDR1 SGDLS and CDR2 YYNGEE. CDR3 length: 20 residues. J lost 11 bases, V lost 2 bases, and 29 bases had no gene match. Here the CDR3 DNA reads TGTGCCAGCAGCGTGGGGCCCACCTCCGGGACAGGCCTCAGGGATAGCGGGGCTTTCTTT. Translated: CASSVGPTSGTGLRDSGAFF.

This clonotype was observed at least ten times. V gene TRBV2 combines with J gene TRBJ1-2, with D unclear. V shed 6 bases and J shed 8 bases, with 19 bases lying between them. The CDR3 runs 14 residues. The germline CDR1 and CDR2 sequences are SNHLY and FYNNEI. CDR3 nucleotide sequence: TGTGCCAGCAGCCCGCGTTCGGGGATCTGGGGCTACACCTTC. Translation gives CASSPRSGIWGYTF.

This chain uses TRBV6-2 or TRBV6-3 with TRBJ1-5; D perhaps matches TRBD1 (5 bases). The CDR3 is 14 residues long. The germline CDR1 and CDR2 sequences are MNHEY and SVGEGT. Trimming left V 3 bases short and J 6 bases short, with 12 bases between. CDR3: CASSYSGRFQPQHF. For the CDR3, the DNA is TGTGCCAGCAGTTATTCAGGGCGGTTTCAGCCCCAGCATTTT.

This chain connects TRBV30 to TRBJ2-6; TRBD1 aligns across 9 bases. From germline, CDR1 is GTSNPN and CDR2 SVGIG (reference sequence). This CDR3 spans 17 amino acids. V trimming: 6 bases; J trimming: 3 bases; junction bases outside the gene matches: 12. The CDR3 DNA reads as TGTGCCTGCCTACCGGGACAGGGTCTTGGTGGGGCCAACGTCCTGACTTTC. Translation gives CACLPGQGLGGANVLTF.

The chain employs TRBV6-1 and TRBJ2-1, with 14 positions matching TRBD2. Trimming removed 5 bases from V and 1 base from J; junction bases left unmatched: 7. Per germline, CDR1 MNHNS and CDR2 SASEGT. This CDR3 region has 18 residues. The CDR3 here is CASSSRGLAGESYNEQFF. The CDR3 DNA reads as TGTGCCAGCAGTTCCCGGGGACTAGCGGGGGAATCCTACAATGAGCAGTTCTTC.

The rearrangement uses TRBV7-9 and TRBJ1-2, with D possibly matching TRBD1 (6 bases). The CDR3 has 14 residues. V shed 5 bases and J shed 3 bases, with 13 bases lying between them. Germline CDR1 reads SEHNR; CDR2 reads FQNEAQ (reference sequence). CDR3 amino acids: CASSARDTYYGYTF. The CDR3 DNA reads TGTGCCAGCAGCGCCCGGGACACTTACTATGGCTACACCTTC.

This chain connects TRBV10-3 to TRBJ1-4; weak D call: TRBD1 (5 bases). This CDR3 contains 13 residues. The germline V gene has CDR1 ENHRY and CDR2 SYGVKD. The V gene lost 3 bases and the J gene lost 8 bases, with 10 bases spanning the gap. In DNA, the CDR3 is TGTGCCATCAGTGACAGGGAGCAGGAAAAACTGTTTTTT. Translation gives CAISDREQEKLFF.

This clonotype was detected many times. The chain uses TRBV7-8 and TRBJ1-6; D unclear. The germline gives CDR1 SGHVS, CDR2 FQNEAQ. The CDR3 has 16 residues. V was clipped by 4 bases and J by 2 bases, with 12 bases between them. CDR3 loop: CASSSLVGTYNSPLHF. The DNA of the CDR3 is TGTGCCAGCAGCTCGCTGGTAGGGACCTATAATTCACCCCTCCACTTT.

CDR3: CASMAGANTGELFF. The DNA of the CDR3 is TGCGCCAGCATGGCAGGGGCGAACACCGGGGAGCTGTTTTTT. The gene calls are TRBV10-2 and TRBJ2-2, with D possibly TRBD1 on 6 matching bases. V lost 7 bases, J lost 0 bases, and 9 bases lay in between. The CDR3 is made up of 14 amino acids. Germline-derived CDR1 and CDR2 are WSHSY and SAAADI.

A few counts support this clonotype. V and J are TRBV20-1 and TRBJ1-5, with a weak D call TRBD1 (6 bases). V shed 3 bases and J shed 3 bases, with 15 bases lying between them. Per germline, CDR1 DFQATT and CDR2 SNEGSKA (reference sequence). The CDR3 is made up of 15 amino acids. The CDR3 DNA is TGCAGTGCTAGCCCAAGGGGGGACCCCAATCAGCCCCAGCATTTT. It encodes CSASPRGDPNQPQHF.

The chain is built from TRBV6-1 and TRBJ1-4, with a weak D call TRBD1 (5 bases). Germline assignment: CDR1 MNHNS and CDR2 SASEGT. This CDR3 is 13 amino acids long. V shed 5 bases and J shed 8 bases, with 12 bases lying between them. The CDR3 loop is CASSRQKGEKLFF. The CDR3 DNA reads TGTGCCAGCAGTCGCCAGAAGGGGGAAAAACTGTTTTTT.

The chain links TRBV20-1 to TRBJ2-5; 10 nucleotides agree with TRBD2. With 3 bases clipped from V and 5 bases from J, the junction kept 9 bases outside the gene matches. Germline CDR1 is DFQATT and CDR2 is SNEGSKA (reference sequence). The CDR3 loop spans 15 amino acids. CDR3 loop: CSASGPAGGRETQYF. Here the CDR3 DNA reads TGCAGTGCTAGTGGCCCAGCGGGGGGGCGTGAGACCCAGTACTTC.

A remark on this clonotype: A clone one base away is much larger, so this may be a read error. This chain links TRBV27 with TRBJ2-5; D may match TRBD1 or TRBD2 (5 bases each). CDR3 length equals 15 residues. From germline, CDR1 is MNHEY and CDR2 SMNVEV (reference sequence). Trimming stripped 0 bases from V and 5 bases from J, with 13 bases between. CDR3 DNA: TGTGCCAGCAGTTTATCGCCGGGGCTGCTGGAGACCCAGTACTTC. Its translation: CASSLSPGLLETQYF.